Given below is one T cell receptor (beta chain) in context. The source of the sample is a study of blood T cells in healthy people across ages. The second PCR ran roughly 6 to 11 cycles with a sample-barcoded 5' primer and J-beta primers. From the 5' RACE reads, TCRdb called clonotypes with MiXCR, one entry per CDR3 protein. The sample has 550,000 to 650,000 distinct CDR3 sequences; over 25% are singletons. The same sample was also used in a study of T cells of mothers and their children.

The receptor comes from a boy under 10 years old in good health. The sample consisted of blood.

The CDR3 spells CASSPKDRGGETQYF. The CDR3 nucleotides are TGTGCCAGCAGCCCGAAGGACAGGGGAGGGGAGACCCAGTACTTC. J is TRBJ2-5 and V is TRBV7-9; 9 nucleotides agree with TRBD1. V shed 5 bases, J shed 5 bases, and the junction held 9 bases outside the gene matches. This CDR3 is 15 amino acids long. Germline V gene data show CDR1 as SEHNR and CDR2 as FQNEAQ (reference sequence).